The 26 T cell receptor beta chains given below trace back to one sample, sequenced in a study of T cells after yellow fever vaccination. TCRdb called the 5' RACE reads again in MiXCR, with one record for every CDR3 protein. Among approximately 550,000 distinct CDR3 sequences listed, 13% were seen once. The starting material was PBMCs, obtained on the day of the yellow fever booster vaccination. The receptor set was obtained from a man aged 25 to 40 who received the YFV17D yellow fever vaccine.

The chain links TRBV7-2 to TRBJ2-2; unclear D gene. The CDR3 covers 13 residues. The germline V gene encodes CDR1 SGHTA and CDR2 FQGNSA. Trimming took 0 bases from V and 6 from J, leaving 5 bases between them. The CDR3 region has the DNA TGTGCCAGCAGCTTAGCGCAAGCCGGGGAGCTGTTTTTT. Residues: CASSLAQAGELFF. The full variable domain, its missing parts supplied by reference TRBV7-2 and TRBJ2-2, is GAGVSQSPSNKVTEKGKDVELRCDPISGHTALYWYRQSLGQGLEFLIYFQGNSAPDKSGLPSDRFSAERTGGSVSTLTIQRTQQEDSAVYLCASSLAQAGELFFGEGSRLTVL.

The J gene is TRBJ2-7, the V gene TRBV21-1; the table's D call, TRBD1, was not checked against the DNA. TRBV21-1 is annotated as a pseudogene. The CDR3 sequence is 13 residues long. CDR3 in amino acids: CASSKRGDYEQYF. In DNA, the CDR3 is TGTGCCAGCAGCAAAAGGGGGGACTACGAGCAGTACTTC.

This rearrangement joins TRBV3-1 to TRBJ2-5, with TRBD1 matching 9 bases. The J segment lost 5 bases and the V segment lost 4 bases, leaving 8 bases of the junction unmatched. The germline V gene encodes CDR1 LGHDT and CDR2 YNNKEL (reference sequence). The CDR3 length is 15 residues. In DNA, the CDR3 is TGTGCCAGCAGCCGAACAGGGGGCGTCGGGGAGACCCAGTACTTC. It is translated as CASSRTGGVGETQYF.

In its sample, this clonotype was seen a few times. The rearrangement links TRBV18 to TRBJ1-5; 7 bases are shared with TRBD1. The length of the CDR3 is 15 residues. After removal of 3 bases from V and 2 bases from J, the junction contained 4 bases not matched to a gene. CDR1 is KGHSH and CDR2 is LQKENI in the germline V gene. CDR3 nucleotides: TGTGCCAGCTCACCTTCAGACAGGGGCAATCAGCCCCAGCATTTT. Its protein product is CASSPSDRGNQPQHF.

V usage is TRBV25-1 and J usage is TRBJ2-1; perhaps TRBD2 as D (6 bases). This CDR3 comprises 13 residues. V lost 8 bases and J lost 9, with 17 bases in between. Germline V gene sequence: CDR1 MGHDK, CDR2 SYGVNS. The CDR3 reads CASGETRRSEQFF. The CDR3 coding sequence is TGTGCCAGCGGAGAGACTAGGCGGAGTGAGCAGTTCTTC.

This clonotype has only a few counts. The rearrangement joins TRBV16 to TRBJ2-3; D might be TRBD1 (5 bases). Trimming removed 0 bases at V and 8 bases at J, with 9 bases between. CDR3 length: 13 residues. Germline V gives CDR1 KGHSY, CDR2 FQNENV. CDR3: CASSQSKGLTQYF. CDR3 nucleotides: TGTGCCAGCAGCCAATCGAAGGGGCTTACGCAGTATTTT.

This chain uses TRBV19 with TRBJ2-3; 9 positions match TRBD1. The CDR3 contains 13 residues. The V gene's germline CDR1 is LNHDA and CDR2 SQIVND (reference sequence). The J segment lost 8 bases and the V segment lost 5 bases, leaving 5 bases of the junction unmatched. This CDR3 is CASSYRGLSTQYF. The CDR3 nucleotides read TGTGCCAGTAGTTACAGGGGGCTCAGTACGCAGTATTTT.

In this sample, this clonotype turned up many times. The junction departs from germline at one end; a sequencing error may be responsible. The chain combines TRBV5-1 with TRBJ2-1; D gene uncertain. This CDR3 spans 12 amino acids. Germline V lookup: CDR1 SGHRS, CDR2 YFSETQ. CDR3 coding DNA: TGTGCCAGCAGTTTTCTCGGGAATGAGCAGTTCTTC. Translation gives CASSFLGNEQFF.

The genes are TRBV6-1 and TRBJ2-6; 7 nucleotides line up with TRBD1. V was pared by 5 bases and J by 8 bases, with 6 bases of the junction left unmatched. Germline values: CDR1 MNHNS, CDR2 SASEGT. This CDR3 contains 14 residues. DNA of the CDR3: TGTGCCAGCAGTACCCCGGACAGGTCCAACGTCCTGACTTTC. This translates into CASSTPDRSNVLTF.

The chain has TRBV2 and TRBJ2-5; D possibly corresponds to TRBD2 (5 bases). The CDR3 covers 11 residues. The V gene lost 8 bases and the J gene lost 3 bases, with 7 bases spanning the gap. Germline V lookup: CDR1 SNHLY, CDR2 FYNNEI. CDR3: CASWGEETQYF. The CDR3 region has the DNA TGTGCCAGCTGGGGAGAAGAGACCCAGTACTTC.

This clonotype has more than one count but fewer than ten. CDR3 region: CASSLSQAWIGEQYF. The CDR3, as DNA: TGTGCCAGCAGTTTATCCCAGGCGTGGATCGGCGAGCAGTACTTC. The V gene is TRBV27, the J gene TRBJ2-7; no reliable D call. The V end was cut by 0 bases, the J end by 6 bases, with 15 bases between. CDR3 length: 15 amino acids. Germline CDR1 is MNHEY and CDR2 is SMNVEV (reference sequence).

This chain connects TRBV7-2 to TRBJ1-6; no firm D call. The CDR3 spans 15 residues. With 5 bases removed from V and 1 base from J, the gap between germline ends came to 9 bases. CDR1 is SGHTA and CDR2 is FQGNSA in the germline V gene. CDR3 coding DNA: TGTGCCAGCAGCCCTACAGCATCCTATAATTCACCCCTCCACTTT. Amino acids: CASSPTASYNSPLHF. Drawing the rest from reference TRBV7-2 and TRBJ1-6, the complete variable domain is GAGVSQSPSNKVTEKGKDVELRCDPISGHTALYWYRQSLGQGLEFLIYFQGNSAPDKSGLPSDRFSAERTGGSVSTLTIQRTQQEDSAVYLCASSPTASYNSPLHFGNGTRLTVT.

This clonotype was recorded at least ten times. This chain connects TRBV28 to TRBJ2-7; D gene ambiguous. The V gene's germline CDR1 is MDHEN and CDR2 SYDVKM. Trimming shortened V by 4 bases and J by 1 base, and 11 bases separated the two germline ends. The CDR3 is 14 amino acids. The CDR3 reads CASSSLDESYEQYF. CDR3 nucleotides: TGTGCCAGCAGTTCACTGGACGAATCCTACGAGCAGTACTTC.

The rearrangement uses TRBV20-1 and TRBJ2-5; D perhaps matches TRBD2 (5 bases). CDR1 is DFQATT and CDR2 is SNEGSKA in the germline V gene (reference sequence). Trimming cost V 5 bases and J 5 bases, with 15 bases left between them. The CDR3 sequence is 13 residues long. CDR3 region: CSAVSGYRETQYF. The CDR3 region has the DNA TGCAGTGCTGTATCGGGGTACCGGGAGACCCAGTACTTC.

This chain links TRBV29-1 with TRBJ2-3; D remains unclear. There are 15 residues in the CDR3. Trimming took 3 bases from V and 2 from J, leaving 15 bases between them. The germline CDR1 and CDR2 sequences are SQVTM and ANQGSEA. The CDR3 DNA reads TGCAGCGTTGATTTATTCCGAGAAGACACAGATACGCAGTATTTT. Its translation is CSVDLFREDTDTQYF.

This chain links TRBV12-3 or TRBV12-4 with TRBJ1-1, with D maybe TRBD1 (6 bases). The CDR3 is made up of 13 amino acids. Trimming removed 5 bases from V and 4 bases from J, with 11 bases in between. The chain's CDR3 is CASSTPGATEAFF. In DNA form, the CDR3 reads TGTGCCAGCAGTACCCCAGGGGCCACTGAAGCTTTCTTT.

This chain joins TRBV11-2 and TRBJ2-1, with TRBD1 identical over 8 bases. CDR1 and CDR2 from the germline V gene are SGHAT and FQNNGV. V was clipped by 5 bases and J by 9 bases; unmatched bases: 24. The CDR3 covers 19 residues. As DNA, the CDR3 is TGTGCCAGCAGCCCGGGCCCGATTCGGGACAGGACCCGTACTGGTGAGCAGTTCTTC. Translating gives CASSPGPIRDRTRTGEQFF.

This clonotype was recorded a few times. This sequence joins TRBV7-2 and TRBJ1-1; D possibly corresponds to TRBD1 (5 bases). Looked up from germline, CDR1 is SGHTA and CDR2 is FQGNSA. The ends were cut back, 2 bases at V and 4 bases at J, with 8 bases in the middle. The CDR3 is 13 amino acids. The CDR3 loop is CASSLQGSTEAFF. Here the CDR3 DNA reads TGTGCCAGCAGCTTACAGGGAAGCACTGAAGCTTTCTTT.

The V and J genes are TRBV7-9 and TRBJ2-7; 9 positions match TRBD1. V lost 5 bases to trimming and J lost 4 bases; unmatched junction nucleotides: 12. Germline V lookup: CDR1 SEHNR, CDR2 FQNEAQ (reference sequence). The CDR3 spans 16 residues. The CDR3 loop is CASSPGQGGLRYEQYF. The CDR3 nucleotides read TGTGCCAGCAGCCCGGGACAGGGAGGACTTCGGTACGAGCAGTACTTC.

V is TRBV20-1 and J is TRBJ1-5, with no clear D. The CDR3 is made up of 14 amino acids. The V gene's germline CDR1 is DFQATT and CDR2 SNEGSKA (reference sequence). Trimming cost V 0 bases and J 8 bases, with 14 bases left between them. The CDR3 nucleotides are TGCAGTGCTAGAGATCTGCAGCCCAGGAAGCCCCAGCATTTT. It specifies CSARDLQPRKPQHF.

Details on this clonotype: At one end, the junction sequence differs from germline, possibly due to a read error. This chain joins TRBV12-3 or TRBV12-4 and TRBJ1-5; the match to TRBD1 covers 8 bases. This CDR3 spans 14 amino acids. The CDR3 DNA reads TGTGCCAGCAGCAGGACAGGGCGCGGGCAGCACCAGCATTTT. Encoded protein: CASSRTGRGQHQHF.

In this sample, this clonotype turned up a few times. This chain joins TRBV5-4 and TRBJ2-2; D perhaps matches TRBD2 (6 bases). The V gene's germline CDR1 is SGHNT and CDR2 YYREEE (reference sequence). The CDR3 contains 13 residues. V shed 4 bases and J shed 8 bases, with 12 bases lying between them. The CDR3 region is CASSLRDSGELFF. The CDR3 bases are TGTGCCAGCAGCCTCCGGGACTCGGGGGAGCTGTTTTTT.

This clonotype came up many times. The CDR3 nucleotides are TGTGCCAGCAGTCCAAAAATGGATACGCAGTATTTT. This sequence encodes CASSPKMDTQYF. The chain carries TRBV7-2 and TRBJ2-3; D remains ambiguous. The V gene's germline CDR1 is SGHTA and CDR2 FQGNSA. The CDR3 consists of 12 residues. Trimming stripped 6 bases from V and 6 bases from J, with 10 bases between.

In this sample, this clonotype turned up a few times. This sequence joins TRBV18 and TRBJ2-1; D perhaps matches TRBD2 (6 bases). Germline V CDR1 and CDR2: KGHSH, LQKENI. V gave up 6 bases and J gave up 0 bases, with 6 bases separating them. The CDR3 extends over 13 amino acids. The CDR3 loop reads CASSGGSYNEQFF. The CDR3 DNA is TGTGCCAGCTCGGGGGGCTCCTACAATGAGCAGTTCTTC. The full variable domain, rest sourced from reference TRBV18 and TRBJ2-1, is NAGVMQNPRHLVRRRGQEARLRCSPMKGHSHVYWYRQLPEEGLKFMVYLQKENIIDESGMPKERFSAEFPKEGPSILRIQQVVRGDSAAYFCASSGGSYNEQFFGPGTRLTVL.

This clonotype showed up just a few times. CDR3 DNA sequence: TGCAGTGCTAGACGATATCCGGGACTTCACGAGCAGTACTTC. This encodes CSARRYPGLHEQYF. This sequence joins TRBV20-1 and TRBJ2-7, with a tentative D call TRBD2 (6 bases). Germline V lookup: CDR1 DFQATT, CDR2 SNEGSKA (reference sequence). CDR3 length: 14 amino acids. Trimming took 2 bases from V and 5 from J, leaving 16 bases between them.

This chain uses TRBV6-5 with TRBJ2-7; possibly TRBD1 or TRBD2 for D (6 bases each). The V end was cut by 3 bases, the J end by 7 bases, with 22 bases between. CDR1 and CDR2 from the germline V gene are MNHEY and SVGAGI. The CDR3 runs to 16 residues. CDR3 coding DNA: TGTGCCAGCAGTTATTACCAAGACAGGCGGGGTTTTGAGCAGTACTTC. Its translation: CASSYYQDRRGFEQYF.